This T cell receptor (beta chain) is from a study of shared clonotypes between healthy human individuals. The material for each subset, its genomic DNA, was split evenly across several immunoSEQ plates. TCRdb keeps only in-frame clones here, not all; method: immunoSEQ multiplex PCR. This table holds about 480,000 clones, approximately 79% found once. From germline, CDR1 is ENHRY and CDR2 SYGVKD. J gave up 4 bases and V 8 bases, and 4 bases lay outside the gene matches. The CDR3 consists of 13 residues. This clonotype was obtained from a woman aged 40 to 50 in good health. Some clones in this sample may be carry-over from other donors' samples. The sample was PBMCs. V gene TRBV10-3 combines with J gene TRBJ2-1; 8 positions match TRBD2. CDR3 in amino acids: CAIDPGGYNEQFF. The CDR3 DNA follows: TGTGCCATCGATCCGGGAGGGTACAATGAGCAGTTCTTC.